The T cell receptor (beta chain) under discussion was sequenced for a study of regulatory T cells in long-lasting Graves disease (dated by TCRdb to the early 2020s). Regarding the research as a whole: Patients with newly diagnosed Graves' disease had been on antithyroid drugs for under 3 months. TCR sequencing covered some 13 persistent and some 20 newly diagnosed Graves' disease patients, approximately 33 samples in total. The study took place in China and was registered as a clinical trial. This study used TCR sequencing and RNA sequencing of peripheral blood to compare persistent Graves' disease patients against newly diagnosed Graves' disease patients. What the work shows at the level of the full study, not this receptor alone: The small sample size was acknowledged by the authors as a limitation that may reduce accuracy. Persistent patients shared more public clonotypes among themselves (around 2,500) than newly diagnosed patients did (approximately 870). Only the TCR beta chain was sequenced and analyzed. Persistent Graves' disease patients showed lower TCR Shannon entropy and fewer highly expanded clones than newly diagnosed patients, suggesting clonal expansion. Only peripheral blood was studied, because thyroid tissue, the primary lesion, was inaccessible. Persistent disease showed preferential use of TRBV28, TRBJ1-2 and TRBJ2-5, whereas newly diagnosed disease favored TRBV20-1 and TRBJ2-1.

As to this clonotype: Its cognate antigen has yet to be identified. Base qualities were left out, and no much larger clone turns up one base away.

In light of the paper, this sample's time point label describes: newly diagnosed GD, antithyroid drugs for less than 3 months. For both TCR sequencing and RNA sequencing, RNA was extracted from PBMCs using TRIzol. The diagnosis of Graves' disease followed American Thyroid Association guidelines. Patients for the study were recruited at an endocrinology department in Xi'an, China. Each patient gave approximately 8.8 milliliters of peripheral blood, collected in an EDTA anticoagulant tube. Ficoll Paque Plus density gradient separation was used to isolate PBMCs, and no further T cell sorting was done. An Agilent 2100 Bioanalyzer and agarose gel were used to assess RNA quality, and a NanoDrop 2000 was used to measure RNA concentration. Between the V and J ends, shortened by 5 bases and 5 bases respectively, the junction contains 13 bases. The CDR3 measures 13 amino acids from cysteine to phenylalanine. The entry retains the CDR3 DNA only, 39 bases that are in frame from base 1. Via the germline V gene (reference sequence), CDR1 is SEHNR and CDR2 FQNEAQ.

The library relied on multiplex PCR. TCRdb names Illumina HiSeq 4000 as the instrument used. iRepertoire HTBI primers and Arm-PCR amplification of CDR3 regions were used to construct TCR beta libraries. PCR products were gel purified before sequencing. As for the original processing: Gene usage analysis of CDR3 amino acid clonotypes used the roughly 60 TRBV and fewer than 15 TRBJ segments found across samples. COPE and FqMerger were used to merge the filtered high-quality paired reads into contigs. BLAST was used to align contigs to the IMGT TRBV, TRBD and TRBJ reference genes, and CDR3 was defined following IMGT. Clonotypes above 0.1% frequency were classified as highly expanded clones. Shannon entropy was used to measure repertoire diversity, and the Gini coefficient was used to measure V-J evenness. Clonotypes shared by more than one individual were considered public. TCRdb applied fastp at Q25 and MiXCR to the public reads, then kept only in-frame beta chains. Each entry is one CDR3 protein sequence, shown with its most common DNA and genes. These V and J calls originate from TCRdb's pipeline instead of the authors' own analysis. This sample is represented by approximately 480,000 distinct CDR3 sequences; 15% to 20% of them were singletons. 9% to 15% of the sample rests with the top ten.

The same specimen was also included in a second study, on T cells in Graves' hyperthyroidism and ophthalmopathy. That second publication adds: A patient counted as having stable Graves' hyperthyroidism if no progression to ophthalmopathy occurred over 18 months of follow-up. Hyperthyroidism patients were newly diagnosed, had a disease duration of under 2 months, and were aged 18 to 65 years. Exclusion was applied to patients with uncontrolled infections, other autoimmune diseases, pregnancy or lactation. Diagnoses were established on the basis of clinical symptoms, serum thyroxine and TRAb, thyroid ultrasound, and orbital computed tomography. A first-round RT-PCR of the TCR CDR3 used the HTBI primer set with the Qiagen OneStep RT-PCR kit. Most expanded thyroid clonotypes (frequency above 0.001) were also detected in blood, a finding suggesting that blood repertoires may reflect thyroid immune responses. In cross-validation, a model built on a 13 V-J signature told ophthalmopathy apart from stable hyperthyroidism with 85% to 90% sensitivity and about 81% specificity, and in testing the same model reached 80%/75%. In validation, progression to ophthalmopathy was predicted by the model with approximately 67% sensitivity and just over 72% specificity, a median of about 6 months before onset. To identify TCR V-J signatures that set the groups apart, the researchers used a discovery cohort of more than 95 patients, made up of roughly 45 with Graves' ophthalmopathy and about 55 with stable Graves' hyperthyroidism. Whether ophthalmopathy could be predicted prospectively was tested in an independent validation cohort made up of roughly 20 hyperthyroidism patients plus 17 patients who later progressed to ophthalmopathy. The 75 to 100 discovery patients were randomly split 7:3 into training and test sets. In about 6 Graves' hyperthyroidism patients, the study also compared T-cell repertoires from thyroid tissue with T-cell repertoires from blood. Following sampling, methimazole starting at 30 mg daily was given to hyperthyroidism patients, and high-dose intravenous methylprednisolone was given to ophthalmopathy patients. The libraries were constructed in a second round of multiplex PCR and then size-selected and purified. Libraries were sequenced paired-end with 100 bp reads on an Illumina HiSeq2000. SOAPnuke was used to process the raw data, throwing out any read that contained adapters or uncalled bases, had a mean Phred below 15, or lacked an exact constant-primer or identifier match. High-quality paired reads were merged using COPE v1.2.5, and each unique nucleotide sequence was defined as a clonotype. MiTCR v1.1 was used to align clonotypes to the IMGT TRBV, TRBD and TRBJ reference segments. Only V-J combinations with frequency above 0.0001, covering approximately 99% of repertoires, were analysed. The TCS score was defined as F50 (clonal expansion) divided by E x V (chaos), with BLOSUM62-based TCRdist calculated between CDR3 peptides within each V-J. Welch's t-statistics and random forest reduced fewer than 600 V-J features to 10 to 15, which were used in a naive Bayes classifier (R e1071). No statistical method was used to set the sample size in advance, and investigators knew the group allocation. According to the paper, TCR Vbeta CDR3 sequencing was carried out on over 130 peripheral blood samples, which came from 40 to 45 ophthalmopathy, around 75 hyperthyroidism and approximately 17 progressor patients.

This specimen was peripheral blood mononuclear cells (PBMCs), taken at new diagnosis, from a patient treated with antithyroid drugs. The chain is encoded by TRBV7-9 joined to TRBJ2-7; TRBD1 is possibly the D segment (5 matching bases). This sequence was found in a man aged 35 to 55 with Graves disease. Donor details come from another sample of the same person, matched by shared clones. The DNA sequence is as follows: TGTGCCAGCAGCCCCCAGGGTAGCAACGAGCAGTACTTC. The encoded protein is CASSPQGSNEQYF.